This T cell receptor (beta chain) was recovered during a study of shared clonotypes between healthy human individuals. About 28,000 T cell genomes, or around 330 ng DNA, went into replicate PCRs of unsorted PBMC. Spread over ten immunoSEQ deep assay plates, unsorted PBMC DNA underwent sequencing. Measured with immunoSEQ multiplex PCR; TCRdb has only the in-frame clones, and not every one. The profile shows about 490,000 clones, 76% of them singletons. CDR3 length: 14 residues. V was pared by 6 bases and J by 5 bases, with 13 bases between. CDR1 and CDR2 from the germline V gene are MRHNA and SNTAGT. Genomic DNA of unsorted samples came from tens of millions of PBMCs. Findings and caveats of the study: Sequencing depth was predicted to influence how clonotypes are shared among donors.

This clone showed up many times. Its antigen remains unknown. What was sequenced was PBMCs. The chain recombines TRBV6-4 with TRBJ2-2; D unresolved. The receptor was derived from a woman aged 40 to 50 in good health. Some clones in this sample may be carry-over from other donors' samples. The CDR3 loop reads CASSVDAPTGELFF. CDR3 DNA sequence: TGTGCCAGCAGCGTCGACGCCCCGACCGGGGAGCTGTTTTTT.